This note documents a single T cell receptor (beta chain) sequence. Its antigen is unknown. Germline CDR1 is GTSNPN and CDR2 is SVGIG (reference sequence). This CDR3 has 11 amino acids. Trimming removed 1 base from V and 5 bases from J, with 6 bases in between. CD45RO-negative, CCR7-selected cells formed the naive CD8 fraction, which excluded terminally differentiated effector memory CD45RA+ cells. The sample comes from a study of shared clonotypes between healthy human individuals. General study results and limits: Tissues were not sampled, only blood, and their repertoires likely differ. About 5% was the fraction of naive CD4 clonotypes found shared across a handful of donors.

TCRdb's table, derived via immunoSEQ multiplex PCR, lists solely in-frame clones and lacks some. The sample records 1.5 million to 2.5 million clones, approximately 95% being singletons. The clonotype originates from a man between 18 and 35 years old in good health. What was sequenced was naive CD8+ T cells sorted from blood. The chain uses TRBV30 and TRBJ2-7; TRBD1 might be the D (5 bases). This CDR3 reads CAWSETDEQYF. The CDR3 nucleotides are TGTGCCTGGAGTGAGACAGACGAGCAGTACTTC.